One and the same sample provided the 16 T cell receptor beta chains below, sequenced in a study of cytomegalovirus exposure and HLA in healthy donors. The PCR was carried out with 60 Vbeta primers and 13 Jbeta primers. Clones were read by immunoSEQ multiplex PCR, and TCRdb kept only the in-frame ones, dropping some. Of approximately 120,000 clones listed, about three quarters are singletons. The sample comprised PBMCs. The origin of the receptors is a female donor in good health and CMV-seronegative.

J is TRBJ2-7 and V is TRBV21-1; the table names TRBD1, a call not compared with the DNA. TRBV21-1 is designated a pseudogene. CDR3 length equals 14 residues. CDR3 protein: CASSKYRGIYEQYF. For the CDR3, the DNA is TGTGCCAGCAGCAAGTACAGGGGGATCTACGAGCAGTACTTC.

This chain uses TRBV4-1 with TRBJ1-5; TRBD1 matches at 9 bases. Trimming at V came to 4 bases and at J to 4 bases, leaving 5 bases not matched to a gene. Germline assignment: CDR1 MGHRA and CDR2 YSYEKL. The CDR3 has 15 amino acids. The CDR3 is CASSLGTGYNQPQHF. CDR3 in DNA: TGCGCCAGCAGCCTCGGGACAGGGTATAATCAGCCCCAGCATTTT.

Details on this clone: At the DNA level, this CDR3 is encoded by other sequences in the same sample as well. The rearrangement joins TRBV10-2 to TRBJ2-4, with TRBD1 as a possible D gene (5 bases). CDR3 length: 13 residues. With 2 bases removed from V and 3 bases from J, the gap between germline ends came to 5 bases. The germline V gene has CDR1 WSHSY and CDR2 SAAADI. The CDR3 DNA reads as TGCGCCAGCAGTGAGCAGGGCAAAAACATTCAGTACTTC. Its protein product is CASSEQGKNIQYF.

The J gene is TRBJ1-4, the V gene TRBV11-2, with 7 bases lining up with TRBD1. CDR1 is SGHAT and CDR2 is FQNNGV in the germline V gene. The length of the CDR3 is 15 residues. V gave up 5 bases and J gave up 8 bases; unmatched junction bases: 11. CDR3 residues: CASSPGDRGSEKLFF. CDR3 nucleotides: TGTGCCAGCAGCCCCGGGGACAGAGGATCCGAAAAACTGTTTTTT.

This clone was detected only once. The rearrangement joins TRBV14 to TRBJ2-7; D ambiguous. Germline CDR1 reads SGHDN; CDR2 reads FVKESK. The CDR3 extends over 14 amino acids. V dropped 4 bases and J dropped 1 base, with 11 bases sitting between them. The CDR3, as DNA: TGTGCCAGCAGCCCCATATGGCAATCCTACGAGCAGTACTTC. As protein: CASSPIWQSYEQYF.

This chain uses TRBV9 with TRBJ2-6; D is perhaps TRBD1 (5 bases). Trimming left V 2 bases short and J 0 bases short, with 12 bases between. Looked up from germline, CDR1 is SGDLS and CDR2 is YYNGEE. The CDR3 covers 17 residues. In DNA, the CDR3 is TGTGCCAGCAGCGTGGCCAGGACAAGCTCTGGGGCCAACGTCCTGACTTTC. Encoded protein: CASSVARTSSGANVLTF.

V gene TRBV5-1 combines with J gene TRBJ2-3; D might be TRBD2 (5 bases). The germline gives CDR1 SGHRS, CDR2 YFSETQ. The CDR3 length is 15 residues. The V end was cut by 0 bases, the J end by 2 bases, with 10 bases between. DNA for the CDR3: TGCGCCAGCAGCTTGGTCGGGCGGGTCACAGATACGCAGTATTTT. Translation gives CASSLVGRVTDTQYF.

This CDR3 is CASSVLPLTGWYNEQFF. DNA of the CDR3: TGTGCCAGCAGCGTACTCCCCCTTACGGGATGGTACAATGAGCAGTTCTTC. The chain uses TRBV9 and TRBJ2-1; a possible D gene is TRBD2 (5 bases). The CDR3 spans 17 residues. The germline V and J ends were trimmed by 1 base and 4 bases, with 18 bases remaining between them. CDR1 and CDR2 from the germline V gene are SGDLS and YYNGEE.

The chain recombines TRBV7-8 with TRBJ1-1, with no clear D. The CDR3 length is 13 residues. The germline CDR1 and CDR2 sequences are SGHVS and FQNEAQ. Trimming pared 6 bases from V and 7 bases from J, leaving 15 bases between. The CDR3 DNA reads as TGTGCCAGCAGTCACCAGAGCGAACTTGAAGCTTTCTTT. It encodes CASSHQSELEAFF.

CDR3 protein: CASSQRRGGNTEAFF. The CDR3, as DNA: TGTGCCAGCAGCCAACGTCGAGGGGGGAACACTGAAGCTTTCTTT. The chain carries TRBV4-2 and TRBJ1-1, with a weak D call TRBD1 (6 bases). This CDR3 has 15 amino acids. V lost 2 bases and J 1 base, leaving 11 bases between the germline ends. Per germline, CDR1 LGHNA and CDR2 YNFKEQ.

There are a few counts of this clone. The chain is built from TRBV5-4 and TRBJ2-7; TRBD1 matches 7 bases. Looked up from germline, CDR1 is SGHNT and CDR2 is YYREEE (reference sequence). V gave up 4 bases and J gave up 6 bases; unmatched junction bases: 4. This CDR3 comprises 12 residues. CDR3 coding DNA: TGTGCCAGCAGCAAAGGGGGCCGCGAGCAGTACTTC. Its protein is CASSKGGREQYF.

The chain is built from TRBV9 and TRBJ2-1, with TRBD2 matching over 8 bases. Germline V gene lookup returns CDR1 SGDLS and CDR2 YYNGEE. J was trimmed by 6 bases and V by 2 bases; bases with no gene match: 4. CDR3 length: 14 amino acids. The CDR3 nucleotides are TGTGCCAGCAGCGTCCTTGGACTAGCCAATGAGCAGTTCTTC. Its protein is CASSVLGLANEQFF.

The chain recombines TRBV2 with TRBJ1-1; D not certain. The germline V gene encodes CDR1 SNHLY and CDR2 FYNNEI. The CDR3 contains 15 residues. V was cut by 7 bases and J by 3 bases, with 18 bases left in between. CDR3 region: CASKPLRGTHTEAFF. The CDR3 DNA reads TGTGCCAGCAAACCTCTCCGGGGTACCCACACTGAAGCTTTCTTT. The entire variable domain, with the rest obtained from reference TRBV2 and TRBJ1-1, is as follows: EPEVTQTPSHQVTQMGQEVILRCVPISNHLYFYWYRQILGQKVEFLVSFYNNEISEKSEIFDDQFSVERPDGSNFTLKIRSTKLEDSAMYFCASKPLRGTHTEAFFGQGTRLTVV.

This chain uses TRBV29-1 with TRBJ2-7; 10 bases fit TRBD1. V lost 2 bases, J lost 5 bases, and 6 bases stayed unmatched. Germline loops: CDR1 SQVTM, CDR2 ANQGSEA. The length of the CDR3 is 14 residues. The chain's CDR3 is CSVEHRDRGHEQYF. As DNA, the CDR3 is TGCAGCGTTGAACACCGGGACAGGGGCCACGAGCAGTACTTC.

CDR3: CASSLQGTVRNTIYF. As DNA, the CDR3 is TGTGCCAGCAGCCTACAGGGTACTGTCAGGAACACCATATATTTT. The chain couples TRBV7-2 to TRBJ1-3; tentative D call: TRBD1 (6 bases). CDR3 length: 15 amino acids. V was shortened by 5 bases and J by 7 bases, with 18 bases between the two germline ends. Germline V gene data show CDR1 as SGHTA and CDR2 as FQGNSA.

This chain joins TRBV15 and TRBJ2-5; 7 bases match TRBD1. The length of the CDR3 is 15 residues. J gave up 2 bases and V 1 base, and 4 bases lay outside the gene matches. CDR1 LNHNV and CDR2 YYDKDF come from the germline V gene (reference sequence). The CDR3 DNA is TGTGCCACCAGCAGAGGGACAGGCGGACAAGAGACCCAGTACTTC. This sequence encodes CATSRGTGGQETQYF.